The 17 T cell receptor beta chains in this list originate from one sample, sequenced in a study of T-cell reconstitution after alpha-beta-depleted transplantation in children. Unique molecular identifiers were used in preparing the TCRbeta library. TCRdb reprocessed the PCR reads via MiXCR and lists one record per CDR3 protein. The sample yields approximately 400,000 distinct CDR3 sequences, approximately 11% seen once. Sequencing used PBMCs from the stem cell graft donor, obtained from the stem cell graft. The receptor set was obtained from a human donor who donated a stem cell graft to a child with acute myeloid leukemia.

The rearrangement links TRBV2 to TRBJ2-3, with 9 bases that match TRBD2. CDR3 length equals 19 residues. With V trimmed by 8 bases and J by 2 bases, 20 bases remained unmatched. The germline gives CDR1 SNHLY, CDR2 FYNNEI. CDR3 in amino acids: CASCFLSWASGEATDTQYF. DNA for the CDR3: TGTGCCAGCTGTTTCTTATCGTGGGCTAGCGGGGAAGCCACAGATACGCAGTATTTT. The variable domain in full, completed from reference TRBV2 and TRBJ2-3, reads EPEVTQTPSHQVTQMGQEVILRCVPISNHLYFYWYRQILGQKVEFLVSFYNNEISEKSEIFDDQFSVERPDGSNFTLKIRSTKLEDSAMYFCASCFLSWASGEATDTQYFGPGTRLTVL.

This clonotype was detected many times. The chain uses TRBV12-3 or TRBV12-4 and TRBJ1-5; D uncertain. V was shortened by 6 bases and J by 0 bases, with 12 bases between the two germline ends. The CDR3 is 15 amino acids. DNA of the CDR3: TGTGCCAGCAGCCGACACCAATATAGCAATCAGCCCCAGCATTTT. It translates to CASSRHQYSNQPQHF.

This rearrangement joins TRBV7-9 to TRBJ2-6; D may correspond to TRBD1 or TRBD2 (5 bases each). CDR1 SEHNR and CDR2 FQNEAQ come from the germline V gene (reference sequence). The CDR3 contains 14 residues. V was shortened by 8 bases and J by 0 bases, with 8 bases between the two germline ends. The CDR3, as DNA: TGTGCCAGCGGGGGAATCTCTGGGGCCAACGTCCTGACTTTC. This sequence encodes CASGGISGANVLTF.

Here the CDR3 reads CASSQDLQPLFF. CDR3 bases: TGCGCCAGCAGCCAAGATCTGCAGCCACTGTTCTTC. The chain uses TRBV4-1 and TRBJ2-1; D gene unclear. The CDR3 is made up of 12 amino acids. The germline CDR1 and CDR2 sequences are MGHRA and YSYEKL. V lost 0 bases to trimming and J lost 15 bases, with 12 bases between them.

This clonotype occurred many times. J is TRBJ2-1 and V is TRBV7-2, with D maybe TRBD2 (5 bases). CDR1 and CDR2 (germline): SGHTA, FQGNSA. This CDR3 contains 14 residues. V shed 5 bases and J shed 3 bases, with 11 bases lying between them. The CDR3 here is CASSQSGSYNEQFF. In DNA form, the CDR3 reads TGTGCCAGCAGCCAAAGCGGTAGCTACAATGAGCAGTTCTTC.

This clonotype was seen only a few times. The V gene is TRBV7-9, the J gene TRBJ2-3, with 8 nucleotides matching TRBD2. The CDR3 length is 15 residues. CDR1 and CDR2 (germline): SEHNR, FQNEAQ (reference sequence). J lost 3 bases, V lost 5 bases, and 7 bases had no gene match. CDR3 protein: CASSRTGGPTDTQYF. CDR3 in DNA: TGTGCCAGCAGCAGGACGGGGGGGCCAACAGATACGCAGTATTTT.

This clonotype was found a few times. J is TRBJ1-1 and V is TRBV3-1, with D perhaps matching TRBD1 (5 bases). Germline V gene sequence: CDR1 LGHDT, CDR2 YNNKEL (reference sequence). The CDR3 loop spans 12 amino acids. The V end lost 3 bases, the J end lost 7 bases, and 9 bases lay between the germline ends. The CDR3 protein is CASSQGTLEAFF. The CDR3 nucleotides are TGTGCCAGCAGCCAGGGGACTCTTGAAGCTTTCTTT.

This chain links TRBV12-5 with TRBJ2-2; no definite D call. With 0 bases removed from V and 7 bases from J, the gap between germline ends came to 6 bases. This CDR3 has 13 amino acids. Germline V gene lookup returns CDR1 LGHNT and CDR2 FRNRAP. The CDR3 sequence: CASGLVPGGELFF. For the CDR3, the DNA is TGTGCTAGTGGTTTGGTACCGGGCGGGGAGCTGTTTTTT.

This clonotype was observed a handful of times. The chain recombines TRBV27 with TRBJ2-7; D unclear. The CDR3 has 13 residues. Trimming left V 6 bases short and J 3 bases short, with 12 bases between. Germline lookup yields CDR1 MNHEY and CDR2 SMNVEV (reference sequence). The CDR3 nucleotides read TGTGCCAGCAGCCCATCGACGGGCTACGAGCAGTACGTC. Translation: CASSPSTGYEQYV.

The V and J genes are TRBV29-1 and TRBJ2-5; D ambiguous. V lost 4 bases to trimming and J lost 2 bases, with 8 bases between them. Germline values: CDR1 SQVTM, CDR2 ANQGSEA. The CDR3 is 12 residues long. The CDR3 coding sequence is TGCAGCGTTGTTAAGGGTCAAGAGACCCAGTACTTC. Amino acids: CSVVKGQETQYF.

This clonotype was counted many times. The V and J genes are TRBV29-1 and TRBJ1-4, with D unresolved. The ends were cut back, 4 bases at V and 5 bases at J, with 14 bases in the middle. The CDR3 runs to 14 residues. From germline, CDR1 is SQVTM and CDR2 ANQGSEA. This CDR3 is CSVVSGLENEKLFF. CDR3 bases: TGCAGCGTTGTTTCCGGACTCGAGAATGAAAAACTGTTTTTT.

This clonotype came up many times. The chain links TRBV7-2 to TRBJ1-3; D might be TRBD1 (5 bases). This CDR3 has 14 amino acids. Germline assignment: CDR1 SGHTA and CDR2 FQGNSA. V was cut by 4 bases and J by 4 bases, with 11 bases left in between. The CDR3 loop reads CASSSARGGNTIYF. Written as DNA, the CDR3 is TGTGCCAGCAGCTCCGCGCGGGGGGGAAACACCATATATTTT.

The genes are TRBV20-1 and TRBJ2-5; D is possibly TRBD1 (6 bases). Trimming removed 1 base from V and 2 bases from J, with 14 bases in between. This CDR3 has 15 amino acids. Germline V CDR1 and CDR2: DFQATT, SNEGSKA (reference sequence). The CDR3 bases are TGCAGTGCTAGAGCCGGAACAGGGAGACAAGAGACCCAGTACTTC. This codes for CSARAGTGRQETQYF.

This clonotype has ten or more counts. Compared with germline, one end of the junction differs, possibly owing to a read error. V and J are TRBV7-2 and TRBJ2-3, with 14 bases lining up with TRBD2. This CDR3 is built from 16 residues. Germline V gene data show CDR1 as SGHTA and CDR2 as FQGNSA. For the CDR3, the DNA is TGCGCCAGCAGCCGGGGACTAGCGGGAGGCACAGATACGCAGTATTTT. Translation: CASSRGLAGGTDTQYF.

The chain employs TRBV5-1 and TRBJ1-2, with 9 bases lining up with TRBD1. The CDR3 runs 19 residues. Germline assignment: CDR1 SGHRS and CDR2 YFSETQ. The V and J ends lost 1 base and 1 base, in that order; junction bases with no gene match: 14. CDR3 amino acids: CASSLSNTGTGFFNYGYTF. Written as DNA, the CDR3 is TGCGCCAGCAGCTTGTCAAATACCGGGACAGGGTTTTTTAACTATGGCTACACCTTC.

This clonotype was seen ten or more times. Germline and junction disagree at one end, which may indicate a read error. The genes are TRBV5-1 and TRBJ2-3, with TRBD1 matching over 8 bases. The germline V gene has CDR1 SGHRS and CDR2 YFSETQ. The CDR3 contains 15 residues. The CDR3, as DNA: TGTGCCAGCAGCTTAGGGGACAGGTCCACAGATACGCAGTATTTT. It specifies CASSLGDRSTDTQYF.

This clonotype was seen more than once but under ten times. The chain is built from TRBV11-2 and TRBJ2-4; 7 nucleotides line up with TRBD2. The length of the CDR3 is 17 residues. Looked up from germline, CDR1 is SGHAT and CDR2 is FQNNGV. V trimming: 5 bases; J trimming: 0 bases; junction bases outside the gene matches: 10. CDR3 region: CASSTPLAELAKNIQYF. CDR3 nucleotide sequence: TGTGCCAGCAGCACGCCTCTAGCGGAACTAGCCAAAAACATTCAGTACTTC.